The 8 T cell receptor beta chains below all came from one sample that was sequenced in a study of regulatory T cells in long-lasting Graves disease. Time point specified: newly diagnosed GD, antithyroid drugs for less than 3 months. Isolated PBMC RNA provided the starting material for the TCR library. HTBI primers from iRepertoire and Arm-PCR of CDR3 regions yielded the TCR beta libraries. TCRdb re-derived calls from the multiplex PCR reads in MiXCR, one entry per CDR3 protein. The table records 420,000 or so distinct CDR3 sequences, about a sixth of them present only once. Another study also made use of these data, one on T cells in Graves' hyperthyroidism and ophthalmopathy.

The input for sequencing was peripheral blood mononuclear cells (PBMCs), taken at new diagnosis, from a patient treated with antithyroid drugs. Receptors originate from a woman aged 18 to 35 with Graves disease.

The V and J genes are TRBV6-5 and TRBJ1-2; D is undetermined. Trimming stripped 2 bases from V and 0 bases from J, with 7 bases between. This CDR3 contains 14 residues. Per germline, CDR1 MNHEY and CDR2 SVGAGI. The CDR3 DNA reads as TGTGCCAGCAGTTACGATAGGACTAACTATGGCTACACCTTC. Its protein product is CASSYDRTNYGYTF.

This clonotype was detected a few times. The chain joins TRBV24-1 to TRBJ2-1, with 9 bases fitting TRBD2. The CDR3 is 14 amino acids. V lost 3 bases, J lost 7 bases, and 3 bases stayed unmatched. The germline V gene encodes CDR1 KGHDR and CDR2 SFDVKD. Written as DNA, the CDR3 is TGTGCCACCAGTGATAGCGGGAGGTTGAATGAGCAGTTCTTC. This encodes CATSDSGRLNEQFF.

This rearrangement joins TRBV11-2 to TRBJ2-5; D is possibly TRBD2 (6 bases). The length of the CDR3 is 17 residues. Germline lookup yields CDR1 SGHAT and CDR2 FQNNGV. V lost 1 base and J lost 5, with 20 bases in between. CDR3 region: CASSLGDWGVFRETQYF. CDR3 nucleotide sequence: TGTGCCAGCAGCTTAGGGGACTGGGGGGTGTTCCGGGAGACCCAGTACTTC.

Many counts were recorded for this clonotype. The chain uses TRBV5-1 and TRBJ1-2; 8 bases are shared with TRBD1. The CDR3 loop spans 14 amino acids. CDR1 and CDR2 from the germline V gene are SGHRS and YFSETQ. J gave up 4 bases and V 3 bases, and 5 bases lay outside the gene matches. The CDR3 reads CASSSGQGGYGYTF. CDR3 sequence (DNA): TGCGCCAGCAGCTCCGGACAGGGAGGCTATGGCTACACCTTC.

The sample holds a few counts of this clonotype. This chain connects TRBV4-1 to TRBJ2-7; weak D call: TRBD1 (5 bases). The CDR3 runs to 14 residues. CDR1 and CDR2 from the germline V gene are MGHRA and YSYEKL. Trimming stripped 2 bases from V and 6 bases from J, with 14 bases between. The CDR3 loop reads CASSQNGAESEQYF. DNA for the CDR3: TGCGCCAGCAGCCAAAATGGGGCCGAATCCGAGCAGTACTTC.

This clonotype was observed many times. This rearrangement joins TRBV29-1 to TRBJ2-3, with TRBD2 matching 7 bases. This CDR3 contains 15 residues. Germline loops: CDR1 SQVTM, CDR2 ANQGSEA. V shed 6 bases, J shed 2 bases, and the junction held 11 bases outside the gene matches. DNA of the CDR3: TGCAGCGTACGCGCGGTAGCGGGTAACACAGATACGCAGTATTTT. Protein: CSVRAVAGNTDTQYF.

This clonotype was counted ten times or more. This chain links TRBV29-1 with TRBJ2-7; the D gene could be TRBD1 or TRBD2 (5 bases each). The length of the CDR3 is 12 residues. Germline CDR1 is SQVTM and CDR2 is ANQGSEA. Between the trimmed V and J ends, which lost 6 bases and 2 bases, there was a span of 11 bases. The CDR3 reads CSVTGPTYEQYF. The CDR3 DNA reads TGCAGCGTAACGGGACCTACCTACGAGCAGTACTTC.

Ten or more counts support this clonotype. The CDR3 loop is CSAPGTGGTNQPQHF. DNA for the CDR3: TGCAGTGCACCCGGGACAGGGGGTACCAATCAGCCCCAGCATTTT. The gene calls are TRBV20-1 and TRBJ1-5, with 11 nucleotides matching TRBD1. This CDR3 spans 15 amino acids. CDR1 is DFQATT, CDR2 SNEGSKA, per germline (reference sequence). After removal of 6 bases from V and 3 bases from J, the junction contained 7 bases not matched to a gene.